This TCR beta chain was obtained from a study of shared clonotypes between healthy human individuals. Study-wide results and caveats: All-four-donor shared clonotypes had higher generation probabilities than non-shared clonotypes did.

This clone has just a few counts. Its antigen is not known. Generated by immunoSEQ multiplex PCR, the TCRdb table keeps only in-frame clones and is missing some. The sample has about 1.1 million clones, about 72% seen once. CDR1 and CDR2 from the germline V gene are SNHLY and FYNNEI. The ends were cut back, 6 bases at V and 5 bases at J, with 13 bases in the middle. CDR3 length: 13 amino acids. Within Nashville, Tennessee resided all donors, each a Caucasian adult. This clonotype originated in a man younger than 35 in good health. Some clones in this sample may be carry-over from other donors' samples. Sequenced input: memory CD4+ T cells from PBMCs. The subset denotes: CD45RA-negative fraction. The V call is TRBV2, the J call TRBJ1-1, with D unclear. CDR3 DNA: TGTGCCAGCAGCGAACGGCGGCGGACTGAAGCTTTCTTT. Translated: CASSERRRTEAFF.